This TCR beta chain was identified during a study of blood T cells in healthy people across ages. Study-level points and caveats: For the donors, CMV status was unknown and possibly confounded expanded clonotype changes.

A word on this clonotype: What it recognizes is unknown.

Germline V CDR1 and CDR2: SGHNT, YYREEE (reference sequence). The CDR3 runs to 15 residues. Unmatched junction bases numbered 5, after V lost 4 bases and J lost 1 base. The authors ran a second PCR of 7 to 11 cycles using a sample-barcoded 5' primer and a J-beta primer mix. MiXCR, run by TCRdb on the 5' RACE reads, gives a single entry per CDR3 protein. Of about 1,600,000 distinct CDR3 sequences listed, 42% were seen once; the top ten hold approximately 7.9%. Those donating, healthy Caucasian individuals from Russia, were aged roughly 6 to 90. They isolated at least 7 million PBMCs from each sample. The sample was blood. The J gene is TRBJ2-4, the V gene TRBV5-4, with 7 nucleotides matching TRBD1. This receptor was taken from a woman between 18 and 29 years old in good health. The CDR3 reads CASSPWDSAKNIQYF. The DNA for the CDR3 is TGTGCCAGCAGCCCGTGGGACAGTGCCAAAAACATTCAGTACTTC.